A selection of T cell receptor beta chains follows, all from one sample in a study of response to subunit inactivated influenza vaccine. TCRdb processed the RT-PCR reads anew with MiXCR; each CDR3 protein has one entry. The data show around 520,000 distinct CDR3 sequences, about 25% seen once. This specimen was CD4+ T cells sorted from PBMCs, taken 5 days after vaccination. Receptors originate from a man between 50 and 59 years old who received an inactivated influenza vaccine. Both conserved end residues are trimmed from each CDR3. The order of the fields is D gene, J gene, V gene, CDR3 protein. A D gene is named only where the DNA matches it firmly.

TRBD1 TRBJ1-1 TRBV15 ATSKDRARNTEAF
- TRBJ2-5 TRBV5-5 ASSREVGGETQY
TRBD1 TRBJ1-2 TRBV5-6 ASSEPTGVWGYGYT
- TRBJ1-1 TRBV18 ASSPRQAPLNTEAF
TRBD2 TRBJ2-5 TRBV24-1 ATSAPGGMETQY
TRBD2 TRBJ2-5 TRBV4-2 ASSQAASGGQETQY
- TRBJ2-3 TRBV10-3 AIRGELDTQY
- TRBJ2-3 TRBV7-9 ASSLAEAARQQY
TRBD2 TRBJ2-3 TRBV7-9 ASSLSRGVTDTQY
- TRBJ1-1 TRBV7-2 ASSLRAQAEAF
TRBD2 TRBJ2-5 TRBV20-1 SAVLADGKETQY
TRBD2 TRBJ2-3 TRBV20-1 SANGPAGPPDTQY
- TRBJ2-1 TRBV4-1 ASSQTTGSSLRNEQF
TRBD1 TRBJ2-5 TRBV7-2 ASSSAWDRGRETQY
TRBD2 TRBJ2-1 TRBV11-2 ASSSSPRTSGREREQF
TRBD1 TRBJ2-7 TRBV7-2 ASSRRQGSYEQY
- TRBJ2-7 TRBV6-6 ASSPFNEQY
- TRBJ2-3 TRBV7-6 ASSLIAEGSRTDTQY
- TRBJ2-1 TRBV9 ASSVAEWQGQGEQF
TRBD1 TRBJ2-2 TRBV6-1 ASWDRPGELF
TRBD2 TRBJ2-7 TRBV5-1 ASSPGRSSGLAGVLTYEQY
TRBD1 TRBJ2-7 TRBV28 ASSFGQGGYEQY
- TRBJ2-1 TRBV4-3 ASSQEGGFANEQF
TRBD2 TRBJ2-3 TRBV7-9 ASNGRAWGTDTQY
- TRBJ2-1 TRBV29-1 SVVFGYNEQF
- TRBJ2-7 TRBV12-3/TRBV12-4 ASRGLSYEQY
- TRBJ1-6 TRBV7-2 ASSLVGRENNSPLH
TRBD1 TRBJ2-7 TRBV7-2 ASSPGQVSYEQY
- TRBJ1-1 TRBV18 ASSTASEAF
- TRBJ2-1 TRBV12-3/TRBV12-4 ASSSTVGSYNEQF
- TRBJ1-2 TRBV20-1 SANSLLYGYT
TRBD2 TRBJ2-3 TRBV7-2 ASSPRGGTDTQY
- TRBJ2-2 TRBV15 ATSREQMSGELF
- TRBJ2-1 TRBV6-6 ASGFGDNEQF
- TRBJ1-5 TRBV4-2 ASSQDNSFYSNQPQH
TRBD2 TRBJ2-1 TRBV9 ASSLQTSGEQF
- TRBJ1-5 TRBV2 ASSVGVNQPQH
TRBD2 TRBJ2-5 TRBV7-2 ASSLALREEVTQY
- TRBJ2-3 TRBV7-8 ASSYEGFTDTQY
- TRBJ2-1 TRBV2 ASSEPGEQF
- TRBJ2-7 TRBV6-5 ASSYSPGRSYEQY